This T cell receptor (beta chain) comes out of a study of shared clonotypes between healthy human individuals (dated by TCRdb to the early 2020s). Turning to the overall study: The cohort comprised a couple of women and three men aged 18 to 49 years. To estimate repertoire size and how much clonotype sharing occurs between individuals, the study deeply sequenced the blood TCR repertoires of about five healthy adults. To increase sequencing depth and limit assay-specific biases, TCR repertoire library preparation and sequencing were carried out by different laboratories using diverse techniques. For each donor, CD4 naive and CD4 memory were each given three plates, CD8 naive was given two plates, and CD8 memory was given one plate. Each donor's leukapheresis produced roughly between roughly 0.94 and 9.5 billion PBMCs. Results and caveats for the whole study, not just this receptor: Sampling was limited to blood, and TCR repertoires in tissue likely differ from TCR repertoires in blood. Because the study included only a small number of donors, the genetic and exposure-history diversity represented was limited. Larger estimated clonotype richness was generally found for naive subsets than for memory subsets. Higher generation probabilities were observed for clonotypes shared by all four sorted-subset donors than for non-shared clonotypes. When a few donors were compared, the shared fraction of clonotypes was roughly 5% for naive CD4, about 4% for naive CD8, more than 2% for memory CD4, and roughly 0.43% for memory CD8. Rarefaction of sorted-subset datasets indicated incomplete sequencing despite the large sequencing depth. Based on pairwise subsampling, the degree of clonotype sharing among donors was expected to be affected by sequencing depth.

Donors were healthy HIV-negative adults with no recently reported acute infections or vaccinations. Only Caucasian adults living in Nashville, Tennessee, USA were represented among the donors. CD4+ T cells were enriched by magnetic negative selection, after which naive cells were positively selected on CD45RA and the negative fraction was taken as the memory subset. After blood collection by leukapheresis, PBMCs were isolated using Ficoll-Histopaque density gradient centrifugation and then cryopreserved in the vapor phase of liquid nitrogen. Analytical flow cytometry was used to check the purity and quantity of every magnetically sorted T cell population. From each sorted fraction, genomic DNA was isolated and quantified by UV absorbance on a Nanodrop 2000c. As to this clone: This clone's antigen is unknown. Qualities for individual bases were not recorded, and no much larger clone is one base off.

Sequences MGHRA (CDR1) and YSYEKL (CDR2) are obtained from the germline V gene. Reading from cysteine to phenylalanine, the CDR3 counts 18 amino acids. The only DNA kept is the CDR3, 54 bases in frame from the first base. V ends up 0 bases short and J 0 bases short, with an unmatched junction base count of 11. TCR CDR3 regions were amplified from genomic DNA by multiplex PCR using the deep immunoSEQ assay. Genomic DNA extracted from each cell subset was distributed evenly over all wells of several immunoSEQ 96-well plates, and each plate served as one replicate. For sorted subsets, each replicate PCR was loaded with approximately 200 ng genomic DNA, equivalent to 25,000 to 35,000 T cell genomes. The purified libraries were quantified using a Qubit 3.0 fluorometer, sized with a Bioanalyzer 2100, and then quantified again using the KAPA Library Quantification kit. Each immunoSEQ 96-well plate was sequenced on its own single-read 150-cycle Illumina NextSeq 550 flow cell. Processing in the source paper ran as follows. The immunoSEQ output contained only junctional sequences without quality scores, so filtering could not match that applied to full-length reads. To assign V/J genes and CDR3, sequences were annotated using PyIR, a Python wrapper for IgBLAST v1.9, with IMGT germline references. Reads with weak V/J assignments (E-value above 1e-6), missing CDR3, stop codons, out-of-frame junctions, or ambiguous translated residues were removed. V3J clonotypes were defined as sequences sharing the same inferred V gene, J gene, and CDR3 amino acid sequence. Percentage overlap between repertoires was calculated by dividing the number of shared unique clonotypes by the size of the smaller repertoire. RTK rarefaction, the Chao1 estimator, and Recon v2.1 estimates of unobserved clonotypes were used to assess repertoire richness. For all TCRbeta clonotypes obtained by the gDNA method from four donors, generation probabilities were computed with OLGA. The immuneACCESS repertoire file appears here via TCRdb, limited to in-frame rearrangements. These files lack a portion of the clones; in checked studies, under half of the deficit traces to unresolved V genes, and the cause of the others is not known. V, J and clone size were drawn from that table, and D and trimming were deduced from the DNA. The sample table shows just over 2,000,000 clones, and roughly 94% are seen once. The ten top clones hold 0.1% to 0.15% of the sample.

The rearranged segments are TRBV4-1 and TRBJ2-7, and 7 junction bases match TRBD2. The clonotype originates from a man younger than 35 in good health. Sequenced: naive CD4+ T cells sorted from blood. According to the study, the label for this sample's cell subset or site signals: CD45RA+ positively selected. This receptor carries the CDR3 CASSQEVGGGRASYEQYF. DNA sequence: TGCGCCAGCAGCCAAGAGGTCGGGGGTGGGAGGGCCTCCTACGAGCAGTACTTC.